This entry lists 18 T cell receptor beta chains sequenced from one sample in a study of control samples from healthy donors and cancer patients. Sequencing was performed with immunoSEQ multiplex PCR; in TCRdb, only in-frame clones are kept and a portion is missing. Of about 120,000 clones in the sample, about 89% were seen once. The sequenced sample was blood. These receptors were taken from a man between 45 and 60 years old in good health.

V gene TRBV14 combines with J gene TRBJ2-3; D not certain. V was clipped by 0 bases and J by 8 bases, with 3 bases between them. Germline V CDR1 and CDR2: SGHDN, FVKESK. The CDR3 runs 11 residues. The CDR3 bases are TGTGCCAGCAGCCAAGATAGTACGCAGTATTTT. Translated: CASSQDSTQYF.

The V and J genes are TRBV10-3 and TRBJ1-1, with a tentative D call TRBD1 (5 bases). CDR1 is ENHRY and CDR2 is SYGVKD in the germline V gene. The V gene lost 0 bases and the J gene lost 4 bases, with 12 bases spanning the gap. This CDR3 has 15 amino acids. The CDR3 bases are TGTGCCATCAGTGAGTCGCAGGGATTGAGCACTGAAGCTTTCTTT. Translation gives CAISESQGLSTEAFF.

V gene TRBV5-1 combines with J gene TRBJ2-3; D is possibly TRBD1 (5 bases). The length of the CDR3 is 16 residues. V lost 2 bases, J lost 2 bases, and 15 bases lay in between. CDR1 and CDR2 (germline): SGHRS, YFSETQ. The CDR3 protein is CASSFLDTMPTDTQYF. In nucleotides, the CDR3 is TGCGCCAGCAGCTTTTTGGACACTATGCCCACAGATACGCAGTATTTT.

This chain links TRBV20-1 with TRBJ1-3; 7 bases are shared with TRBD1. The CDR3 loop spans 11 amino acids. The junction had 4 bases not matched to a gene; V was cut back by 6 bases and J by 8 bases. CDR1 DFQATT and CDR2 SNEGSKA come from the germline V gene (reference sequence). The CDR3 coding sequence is TGCAGTGCACTCACAGGGGACACCATATATTTT. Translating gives CSALTGDTIYF.

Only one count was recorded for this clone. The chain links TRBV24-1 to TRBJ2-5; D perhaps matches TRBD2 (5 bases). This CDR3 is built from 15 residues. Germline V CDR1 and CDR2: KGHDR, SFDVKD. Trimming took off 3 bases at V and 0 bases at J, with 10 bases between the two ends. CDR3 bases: TGTGCCACCAGTGATCCCTCGCGGGACCAAGAGACCCAGTACTTC. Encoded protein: CATSDPSRDQETQYF.

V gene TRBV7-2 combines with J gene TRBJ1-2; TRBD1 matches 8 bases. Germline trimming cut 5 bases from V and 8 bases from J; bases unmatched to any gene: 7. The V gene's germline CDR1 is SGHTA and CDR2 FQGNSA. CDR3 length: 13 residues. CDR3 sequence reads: CASSPSTGVGYTF. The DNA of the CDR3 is TGTGCCAGCAGCCCCTCGACAGGGGTAGGCTACACCTTC. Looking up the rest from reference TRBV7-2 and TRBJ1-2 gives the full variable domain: GAGVSQSPSNKVTEKGKDVELRCDPISGHTALYWYRQSLGQGLEFLIYFQGNSAPDKSGLPSDRFSAERTGGSVSTLTIQRTQQEDSAVYLCASSPSTGVGYTFGSGTRLTVV.

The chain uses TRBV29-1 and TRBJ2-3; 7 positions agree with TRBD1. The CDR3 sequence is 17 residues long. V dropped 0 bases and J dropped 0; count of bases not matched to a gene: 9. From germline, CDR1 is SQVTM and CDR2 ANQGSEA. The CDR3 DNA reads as TGCAGCGTTGAAGATCTTCAGGGACAGACTAGCACAGATACGCAGTATTTT. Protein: CSVEDLQGQTSTDTQYF.

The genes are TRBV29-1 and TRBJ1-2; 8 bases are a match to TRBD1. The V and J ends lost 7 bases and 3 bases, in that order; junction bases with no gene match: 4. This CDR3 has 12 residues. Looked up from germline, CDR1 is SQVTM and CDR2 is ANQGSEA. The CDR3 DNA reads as TGCAGCGGTGGACAGGGCGACTATGGCTACACCTTC. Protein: CSGGQGDYGYTF.

CDR3 sequence reads: CASITIPGPSRRMPQHF. The CDR3 DNA follows: TGTGCCAGCATAACAATACCGGGACCCTCAAGGCGGATGCCCCAGCATTTT. The genes are TRBV11-3 and TRBJ1-5; D might be TRBD1 (5 bases). Trimming cost V 7 bases and J 9 bases, with 28 bases left between them. The CDR3 length is 17 residues. Germline V gene lookup returns CDR1 SGHNT and CDR2 YENEEA. Using reference TRBV11-3 and TRBJ1-5 for the parts outside the CDR3, the full variable domain is EAGVVQSPRYKIIEKKQPVAFWCNPISGHNTLYWYLQNLGQGPELLIRYENEEAVDDSQLPKDRFSAERLKGVDSTLKIQPAELGDSAVYLCASITIPGPSRRMPQHFGDGTRLSIL.

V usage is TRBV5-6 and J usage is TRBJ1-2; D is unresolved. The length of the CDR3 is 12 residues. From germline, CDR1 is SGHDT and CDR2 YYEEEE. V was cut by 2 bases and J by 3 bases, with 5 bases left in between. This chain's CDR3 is CASSLTDYGYTF. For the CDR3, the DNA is TGTGCCAGCAGCTTAACAGACTATGGCTACACCTTC.

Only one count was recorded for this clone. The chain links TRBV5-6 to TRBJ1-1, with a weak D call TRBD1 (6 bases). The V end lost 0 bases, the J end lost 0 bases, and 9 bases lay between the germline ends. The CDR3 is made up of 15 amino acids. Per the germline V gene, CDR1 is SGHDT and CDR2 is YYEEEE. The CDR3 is CASSLGTVLNTEAFF. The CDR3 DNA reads TGTGCCAGCAGCTTGGGGACAGTGCTGAACACTGAAGCTTTCTTT. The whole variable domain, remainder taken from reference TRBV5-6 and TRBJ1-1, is DAGVTQSPTHLIKTRGQQVTLRCSPKSGHDTVSWYQQALGQGPQFIFQYYEEEERQRGNFPDRFSGHQFPNYSSELNVNALLLGDSALYLCASSLGTVLNTEAFFGQGTRLTVV.

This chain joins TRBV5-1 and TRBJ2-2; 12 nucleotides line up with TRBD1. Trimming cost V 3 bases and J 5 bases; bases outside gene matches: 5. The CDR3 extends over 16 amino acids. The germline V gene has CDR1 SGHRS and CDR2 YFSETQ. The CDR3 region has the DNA TGCGCCAGCAGCTCGAGGGACAGGGGGCAGACCGGGGAGCTGTTTTTT. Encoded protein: CASSSRDRGQTGELFF. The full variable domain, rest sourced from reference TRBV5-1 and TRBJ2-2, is KAGVTQTPRYLIKTRGQQVTLSCSPISGHRSVSWYQQTPGQGLQFLFEYFSETQRNKGNFPGRFSGRQFSNSRSEMNVSTLELGDSALYLCASSSRDRGQTGELFFGEGSRLTVL.

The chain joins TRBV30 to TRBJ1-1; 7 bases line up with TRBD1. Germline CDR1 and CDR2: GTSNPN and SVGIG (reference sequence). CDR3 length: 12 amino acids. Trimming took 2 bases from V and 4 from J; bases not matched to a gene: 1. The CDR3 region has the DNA TGTGCCTGGAGTTACAGGGGCACTGAAGCTTTCTTT. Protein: CAWSYRGTEAFF.

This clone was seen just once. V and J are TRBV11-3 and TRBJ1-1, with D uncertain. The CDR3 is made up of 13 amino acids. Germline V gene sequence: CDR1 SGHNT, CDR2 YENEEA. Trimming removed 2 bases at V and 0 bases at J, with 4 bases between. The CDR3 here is CASSLRMNTEAFF. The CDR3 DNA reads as TGTGCCAGCAGCTTACGGATGAACACTGAAGCTTTCTTT. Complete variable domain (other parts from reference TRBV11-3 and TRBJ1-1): EAGVVQSPRYKIIEKKQPVAFWCNPISGHNTLYWYLQNLGQGPELLIRYENEEAVDDSQLPKDRFSAERLKGVDSTLKIQPAELGDSAVYLCASSLRMNTEAFFGQGTRLTVV.

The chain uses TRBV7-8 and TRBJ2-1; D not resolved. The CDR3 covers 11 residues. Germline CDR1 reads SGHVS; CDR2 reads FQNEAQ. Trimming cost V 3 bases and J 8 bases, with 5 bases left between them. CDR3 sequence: CASSLTYEQFF. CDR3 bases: TGTGCCAGCAGCTTGACTTATGAGCAGTTCTTC.

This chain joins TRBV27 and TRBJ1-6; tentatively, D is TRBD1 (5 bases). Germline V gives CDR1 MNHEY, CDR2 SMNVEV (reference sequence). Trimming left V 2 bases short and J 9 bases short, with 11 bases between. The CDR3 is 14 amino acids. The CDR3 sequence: CASSLEGGASPLHF. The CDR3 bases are TGTGCCAGCAGTTTAGAGGGAGGGGCTTCACCCCTCCACTTT.

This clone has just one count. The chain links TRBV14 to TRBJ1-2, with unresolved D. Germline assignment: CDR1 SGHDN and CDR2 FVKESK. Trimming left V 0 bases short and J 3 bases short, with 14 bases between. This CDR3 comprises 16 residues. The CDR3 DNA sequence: TGTGCCAGCAGCCAAGACGGTAGCGTCCTTGACTATGGCTACACCTTC. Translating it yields CASSQDGSVLDYGYTF. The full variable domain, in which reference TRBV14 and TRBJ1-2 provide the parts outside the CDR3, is EAGVTQFPSHSVIEKGQTVTLRCDPISGHDNLYWYRRVMGKEIKFLLHFVKESKQDESGMPNNRFLAERTGGTYSTLKVQPAELEDSGVYFCASSQDGSVLDYGYTFGSGTRLTVV.

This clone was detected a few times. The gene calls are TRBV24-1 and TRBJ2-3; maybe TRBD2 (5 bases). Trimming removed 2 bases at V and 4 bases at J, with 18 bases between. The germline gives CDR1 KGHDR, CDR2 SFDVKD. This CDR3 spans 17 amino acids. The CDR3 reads CATSDSREGLDPDTQYF. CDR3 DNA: TGTGCCACCAGTGATTCTCGCGAGGGATTAGATCCAGATACGCAGTATTTT.